This T cell receptor (beta chain) was identified during a study of cytomegalovirus exposure and HLA in healthy donors. Study conclusions and caveats: Some V segments (TRBV6-2 and TRBV6-3 among them) were excluded as indistinguishable. Through in vitro validation, three CMV-associated chains were shown to be specific for CMV antigens.

13 Jbeta primers and 60 Vbeta primers were used for the PCR. The data were produced by immunoSEQ multiplex PCR, yet TCRdb's version contains in-frame clones alone and is incomplete. The sample records 110,000 or so clones, over 70% being singletons. As concerns this clone: Its antigen is still unknown.

The junction had 6 bases not matched to a gene; V was cut back by 5 bases and J by 2 bases. Germline V gene sequence: CDR1 LNHDA, CDR2 SQIVND (reference sequence). This CDR3 has 15 residues. The J gene is TRBJ1-1, the V gene TRBV19; 9 bases line up with TRBD1. The source of this sequence is a man aged 35 to 55 in good health and CMV-seronegative. The sequenced sample was PBMCs. CDR3 in amino acids: CASSVPGQGNTEAFF. The CDR3, as DNA: TGTGCCAGTAGTGTGCCGGGACAGGGTAACACTGAAGCTTTCTTT.